This T cell receptor (beta chain) originates from a study of OX40 agonist ivuxolimab in advanced cancers. CDR3 size: 13 residues. With 1 base removed from V and 16 bases from J, the gap between germline ends came to 17 bases. Germline values: CDR1 SEHNR, CDR2 FQNEAQ (reference sequence). Individuals having autoimmune disease history or systemic immunosuppression were not enrolled. Sequencing used immunoSEQ multiplex PCR; TCRdb keeps in-frame clones, though not all of them. The sample carries 84,000 or so clones, roughly 80% recorded once. This clonotype was obtained from an adult with an advanced solid tumor such as melanoma, head and neck, liver or kidney cancer. The specimen was CD4+ or CD8+ T cells sorted from blood, collected in a trial of the OX40 agonist ivuxolimab. The J gene is TRBJ2-1, the V gene TRBV7-9, with a tentative D call TRBD2 (7 bases). CDR3 in amino acids: CASSLEGGDSTFF. The DNA for the CDR3 is TGTGCCAGCAGCTTAGAAGGGGGGGACTCAACCTTCTTC.